This is a list of T cell receptor beta chains from one sample in a study of a mutant IDH1 vaccine in newly diagnosed glioma. Their recognized antigens are unknown. TCRdb's table, derived via immunoSEQ multiplex PCR, lists solely in-frame clones and lacks some. The sample has some 55,000 clones; about 90% are singletons. The material sequenced was PBMCs, taken from a glioma patient whose treatment included an IDH1 peptide vaccine. The receptors shown here come from a woman in her forties with glioma. CDR3s include the opening cysteine and the closing phenylalanine or tryptophan. The D gene is left open where the match is weak. A row's size may be missing; if present it is once, few, many or a size class.

clone size	V gene	D gene	J gene	CDR3 DNA	CDR3 protein
.	TRBV10-3	.	TRBJ2-5	TGTGCCATCAGTGAGTCGAAAGCCGGACAGAATAGGGAGACCCAGTACTTC	CAISESKAGQNRETQYF
.	TRBV5-1	.	TRBJ2-7	TGCGCCAGCAGCTTGTCGAGGAGCAGGGACGAGCAGTACTTC	CASSLSRSRDEQYF
.	TRBV4-1	.	TRBJ1-4	TGCGCCAGCAGCCAAGATCCAGGCTCCGCGAATGAAAAACTGTTTTTT	CASSQDPGSANEKLFF
.	TRBV12-5	.	TRBJ1-1	TGTGCTAGTGGTTTGGTATACCTGACGGGGGTCGGAGAGGACACTGAAGCTTTCTTT	CASGLVYLTGVGEDTEAFF
.	TRBV5-1	.	TRBJ1-6	TGCGCCAGCAGCTTAGGGCAGGATAATTCACCCCTCCACTTT	CASSLGQDNSPLHF
.	TRBV4-1	.	TRBJ2-5	TGCGCCAGCAGCCACCTAGGGCGGGGAAGGGGGCAAGAGACCCAGTACTTC	CASSHLGRGRGQETQYF
.	TRBV2	.	TRBJ2-1	TGTGCCAGCTTAGGGACCATCCCGGGCAATGAGCAGTTCTTC	CASLGTIPGNEQFF
.	TRBV4-3	TRBD1	TRBJ2-2	TGCGCCAGCAGGTTGGGACAGGGGGACACCGGGGAGCTGTTTTTT	CASRLGQGDTGELFF
.	TRBV4-2	.	TRBJ2-5	TGTGCCAGCAGCCAAGATCTAGGAGGGACGGAGACCCAGTACTTC	CASSQDLGGTETQYF
.	TRBV7-9	TRBD2	TRBJ2-7	TGTGCCAGCAGCCCGGCACGACTAGCGGGGACTACCTACGAGCAGTACTTC	CASSPARLAGTTYEQYF
.	TRBV6-6	.	TRBJ1-1	TGTGCCAGCATAGACAGACTGAACACTGAAGCTTTCTTT	CASIDRLNTEAFF
.	TRBV7-2	.	TRBJ1-1	TGTGCCAGCAGCTTAGTACTGAAGAACACTGAAGCTTTCTTT	CASSLVLKNTEAFF
.	TRBV2	TRBD1	TRBJ1-5	TGTGCCACACGAGAGGGGGCGCAGAGCAATCAGCCCCAGCATTTT	CATREGAQSNQPQHF
.	TRBV5-1	.	TRBJ2-7	TGCGCCAGCAGCTTGGGTCCCGGTTTGGTGTCCCTCAACGAGCAGTACTTC	CASSLGPGLVSLNEQYF
.	TRBV4-2	.	TRBJ1-6	TGTGCCAGCAGCAGAGGTGGGGATAATTCACCCCTCCACTTT	CASSRGGDNSPLHF
.	TRBV5-1	TRBD1	TRBJ2-2	TGCGCCAGCAGCTTGGCCCAAGGGCGGGACAGGGCCACCGGGGAGCTGTTTTTT	CASSLAQGRDRATGELFF
.	TRBV20-1	.	TRBJ1-1	TGCAGTGCTAGAGACGGGACACGTTTGATCTTT	CSARDGTRLIF
.	TRBV11-2	TRBD2	TRBJ2-5	TGTGCCAGCTCACCTTTAGCGGGGGCTGAGACCCAGTACTTC	CASSPLAGAETQYF
.	TRBV5-6	.	TRBJ2-3	TGTGCCAGCAGCTTCAGGTGGCGGGATACGCAGTATTTT	CASSFRWRDTQYF
.	TRBV5-8	.	TRBJ2-7	TGTGCCAGCAGCTTGTTGGGTGGGAGTTTGGGTAACTACGAGCAGTACTTC	CASSLLGGSLGNYEQYF
.	TRBV9	.	TRBJ1-2	TGTGCCAGCAGCGTCAGCCCGCAGGACTATGGCTACACCTTC	CASSVSPQDYGYTF
.	TRBV5-1	.	TRBJ1-4	TGCGCCAGCAGCACAGGATCCCTGTATCAAGAAAAACTGTTTTTT	CASSTGSLYQEKLFF
.	TRBV10-2	TRBD1	TRBJ1-4	TGCGCCAGCAGTGATCCGGGACAGGGAAATGAAAAACTGTTTTTT	CASSDPGQGNEKLFF
.	TRBV4-3	.	TRBJ2-7	TGCGCCAGCAGCCAAGTCTGGGGGGCAGGAAAGGACGAGCAGTACTTC	CASSQVWGAGKDEQYF
once	TRBV30	TRBD2	TRBJ2-7	TGTGCCTGGAGTGTCCCCTCGCCCCTAGCGGGGTCGAACTACGAGCAGTACTTC	CAWSVPSPLAGSNYEQYF
few	TRBV6-1	TRBD1	TRBJ1-6	TGTGCCAGCAGTCCCCGGGACAGGGCCAATTCACCCCTCCACTTT	CASSPRDRANSPLHF
.	TRBV5-1	TRBD1	TRBJ1-4	TGCGCCAGCAGCTTCGGGACAGGGAATGAAAAACTGTTTTTT	CASSFGTGNEKLFF
.	TRBV5-1	TRBD2	TRBJ2-3	TGCGCCAGCAGCTTTACTAGCGGCACAGATACGCAGTATTTT	CASSFTSGTDTQYF
.	TRBV18	.	TRBJ2-1	TGTGCCAGCTCACCCGTACGGACCGGAGGATTGAAGGCCTACAATGAGCAGTTCTTC	CASSPVRTGGLKAYNEQFF
once	TRBV5-1	.	TRBJ2-7	TGCGCCAGCAGCTCTCAGGGCTACGAGCAGTACTTC	CASSSQGYEQYF
.	TRBV7-9	TRBD1	TRBJ2-2	TGTGCCAGCACCATTGAGACAGGGTTCAGATCCGGGGAGCTGTTTTTT	CASTIETGFRSGELFF
.	TRBV5-1	TRBD1	TRBJ1-4	TGCGCCAGCAGCTTGGCAGGGGGGGGAAATGAAAAACTGTTTTTT	CASSLAGGGNEKLFF
.	TRBV5-1	.	TRBJ2-2	TGCGCCAGCAGCTTGGATCCAGGGGCCTTCACCGGGGAGCTGTTTTTT	CASSLDPGAFTGELFF